The 5 T cell receptor beta chains given below trace back to one sample, sequenced in a study of immune heterogeneity within non-small cell lung tumors (dated by TCRdb to the late 2010s). Genomic DNA was extracted from bulk tumor tissue and used as the TCR template, and 600 ng gDNA was amplified per sample. During surgery, several biopsies were collected from each primary tumor and placed as far from one another as possible within the tumor mass. Patients in the study cohort, which was described as untreated, were newly diagnosed NSCLC cases going through curative surgery. Sequenced using a HiSeq X Ten. The TCR beta CDR3 region was amplified with a multiplex PCR system whose first round of approximately 10 cycles used 32 V-gene forward primers and 13 J-gene reverse primers. The public reads were reprocessed in TCRdb via fastp at Q25 and MiXCR, keeping in-frame beta chains. CDR3 protein duplicates are merged, each entry listing the most common genes and DNA. The sample table contains over 14,000 distinct CDR3 sequences; only one count was recorded for 30% to 35% of them. In total, the top ten clones hold 15% of the sample.

Sequenced: lung tumor tissue. Receptor source: a woman between 45 and 60 years old with non-small cell lung cancer.

This clonotype occurred many times. The genes are TRBV27 and TRBJ2-1; D might be TRBD2 (5 bases). Germline CDR1 is MNHEY and CDR2 is SMNVEV (reference sequence). The CDR3 covers 13 residues. V was pared by 5 bases and J by 4 bases, with 9 bases between. CDR3 loop: CASSREGYNEQFF. CDR3 coding DNA: TGTGCCAGCAGTCGGGAAGGGTACAATGAGCAGTTCTTC.

To note about this clonotype: Germline is not matched at one junction end, which may reflect a read error. V gene TRBV9 combines with J gene TRBJ2-1, with D unresolved. The germline gives CDR1 SGDLS, CDR2 YYNGEE. This CDR3 is built from 15 residues. This CDR3 reads CASSVEPVGYNDQFF. CDR3 nucleotides: TGTGCCAGCAGCGTAGAACCAGTAGGGTACAATGATCAGTTCTTC.

The genes are TRBV6-1 and TRBJ1-2, with 7 bases that match TRBD1. There are 13 residues in the CDR3. The germline V gene encodes CDR1 MNHNS and CDR2 SASEGT. The V and J ends lost 5 bases and 8 bases, in that order; junction bases with no gene match: 8. The CDR3 DNA follows: TGTGCCAGCAGTCCAGACAGGGTCGACGGCTACACCTTC. Its protein is CASSPDRVDGYTF.

In this sample, this clonotype turned up a few times. A much larger clonotype is one base distant, so this may be a read error. The chain joins TRBV2 to TRBJ1-6; D is ambiguous. Trimming took off 7 bases at V and 9 bases at J, with 13 bases between the two ends. Germline CDR1 is SNHLY and CDR2 is FYNNEI. The CDR3 totals 13 residues. The CDR3 spells CASTVKGVSPLHF. In nucleotides, the CDR3 is TGTGCCAGCACCGTGAAGGGCGTTTCACCCCTCCACTTT.

On this clonotype: This may stem from a read error, because a much larger clone lies one nucleotide away. The V call is TRBV3-1, the J call TRBJ1-1; D is uncertain. The V end was cut by 4 bases, the J end by 10 bases, with 16 bases between. This CDR3 region has 13 residues. The V gene's germline CDR1 is LGHDT and CDR2 YNNKEL (reference sequence). CDR3 amino acids: CASSPAPVVLAFF. CDR3 DNA sequence: TGTGCCAGCAGCCCCGCTCCGGTTGTTTTAGCTTTCTTT.